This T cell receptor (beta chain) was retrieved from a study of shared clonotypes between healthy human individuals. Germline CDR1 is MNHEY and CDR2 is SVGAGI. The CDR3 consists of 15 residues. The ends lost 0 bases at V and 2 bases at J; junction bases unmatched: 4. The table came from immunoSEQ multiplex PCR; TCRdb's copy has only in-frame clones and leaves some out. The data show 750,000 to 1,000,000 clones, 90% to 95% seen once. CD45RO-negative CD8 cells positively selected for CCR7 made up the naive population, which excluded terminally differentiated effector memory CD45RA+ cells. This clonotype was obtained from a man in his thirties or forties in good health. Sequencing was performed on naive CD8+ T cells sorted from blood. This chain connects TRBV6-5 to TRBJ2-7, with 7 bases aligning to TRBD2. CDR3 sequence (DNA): TGTGCCAGCAGTTACTCACCTAGCGGTACCTACGAGCAGTACTTC. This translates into CASSYSPSGTYEQYF.